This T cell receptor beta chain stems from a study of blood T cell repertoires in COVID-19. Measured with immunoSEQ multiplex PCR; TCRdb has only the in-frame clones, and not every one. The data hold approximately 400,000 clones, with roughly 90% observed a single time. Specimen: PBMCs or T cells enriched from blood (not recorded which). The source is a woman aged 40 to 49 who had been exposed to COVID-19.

The CDR3 region has the DNA TGTGCCAGCAGCTTAGAAGGGATCAAAAGGGGCACTGAAGCTTTCTTT. It codes for CASSLEGIKRGTEAFF. The chain recombines TRBV11-2 with TRBJ1-1; D may be TRBD1 (5 bases). The V end lost 0 bases, the J end lost 4 bases, and 15 bases lay between the germline ends. This CDR3 spans 16 amino acids. The germline gives CDR1 SGHAT, CDR2 FQNNGV.